This is a list of T cell receptor beta chains from one sample in a study of T-cell memory formation after mild COVID-19. TCRdb analysed the 5' RACE reads with MiXCR anew, one entry per CDR3 protein. The repertoire holds 250,000 to 300,000 distinct CDR3 sequences, with approximately 7.6% as singletons. Material for sequencing was PBMCs or a T cell subset sorted from them (not recorded which). The receptors derive from a man in his late teens or twenties who had mild COVID-19 (a few samples of this study predate the infection). Cell type and time point are not known. CDR3s include the opening cysteine and the closing phenylalanine or tryptophan. A D gene is named only where the DNA matches it firmly. Rows give clone size only sometimes, using once, few, many, or a class for an expanded clone.

D gene: .
J gene: TRBJ2-5
V gene: TRBV20-1
clone size: .
CDR3 protein: CSASRGGAGETQYF
CDR3 DNA: TGCAGTGCTAGTCGGGGCGGGGCGGGGGAGACCCAGTACTTC

D gene: TRBD1
J gene: TRBJ2-7
V gene: TRBV27
clone size: .
CDR3 protein: CASSPRIRDRVIYEQYF
CDR3 DNA: TGTGCCAGCAGTCCCCGAATCCGGGACAGGGTAATCTACGAGCAGTACTTC

D gene: .
J gene: TRBJ2-6
V gene: TRBV27
clone size: .
CDR3 protein: CASRGIVSGANVLTF
CDR3 DNA: TGTGCCAGCCGAGGTATCGTCTCTGGGGCCAACGTCCTGACTTTC

D gene: .
J gene: TRBJ1-1
V gene: TRBV10-2
clone size: .
CDR3 protein: CASSSTKDTEAFF
CDR3 DNA: TGCGCCAGCAGTTCAACGAAGGACACTGAAGCTTTCTTT

D gene: .
J gene: TRBJ1-1
V gene: TRBV29-1
clone size: many
CDR3 protein: CTHTRGNTEAFF
CDR3 DNA: TGCACCCACACTCGGGGGAACACTGAAGCTTTCTTT

D gene: TRBD2
J gene: TRBJ2-3
V gene: TRBV3-1
clone size: .
CDR3 protein: CASSQWGSGGDEDTQYF
CDR3 DNA: TGTGCCAGCAGCCAATGGGGTAGCGGGGGGGACGAAGATACGCAGTATTTT

D gene: TRBD2
J gene: TRBJ2-5
V gene: TRBV4-3
clone size: .
CDR3 protein: CASSTGLAGEQETQYF
CDR3 DNA: TGCGCCAGCAGCACGGGACTAGCGGGGGAACAGGAGACCCAGTACTTC

D gene: .
J gene: TRBJ1-2
V gene: TRBV12-3/TRBV12-4
clone size: once
CDR3 protein: CASSPAVWGSYGYTF
CDR3 DNA: TGTGCCAGCAGTCCGGCAGTTTGGGGGAGCTATGGCTACACCTTC

D gene: TRBD1
J gene: TRBJ2-3
V gene: TRBV28
clone size: many
CDR3 protein: CASSLRTGFTDTQYF
CDR3 DNA: TGTGCCAGCAGTTTAAGGACAGGATTCACAGATACGCAGTATTTT

D gene: TRBD2
J gene: TRBJ2-5
V gene: TRBV11-2
clone size: few
CDR3 protein: CASSLEAGGPGQETQYF
CDR3 DNA: TGTGCCAGCAGCTTAGAGGCGGGGGGGCCGGGCCAAGAGACCCAGTACTTC

D gene: TRBD1
J gene: TRBJ2-2
V gene: TRBV6-2/TRBV6-3
clone size: .
CDR3 protein: CASSYPTGGSTGELFF
CDR3 DNA: TGTGCCAGCAGTTACCCGACAGGGGGATCGACCGGGGAGCTGTTTTTT